This TCR beta chain originates from a study of T cell therapy after organ transplantation. Overall study results and limits: Pretherapy CD8 clonality inversely correlated with its fold change after therapy.

The germline V and J ends were trimmed by 2 bases and 5 bases, with 15 bases remaining between them. CDR1 and CDR2 from the germline V gene are MDHEN and SYDVKM. The CDR3 is 15 residues long. The time point was: 20-29 weeks after completion of therapy. This table comes from immunoSEQ multiplex PCR, and its TCRdb copy is limited to in-frame clones, with some not included. This table holds about 2,300 clones, around 74% found once. Comments on this clone: As yet, its antigen is unknown.

This specimen was CD8+ T cells from blood, taken after autologous CMV-specific T cell therapy. This clonotype was obtained from a human patient who had received a solid organ transplant and had CMV disease. The T cells may partly be graft donor cells. The chain has TRBV28 and TRBJ2-5; possible D gene TRBD2, 6 bases. In nucleotides, the CDR3 is TGTGCCAGCAGTTTAGGGACTTCGAACGCCGAGACCCAGTACTTC. Translated: CASSLGTSNAETQYF. Looking up the rest from reference TRBV28 and TRBJ2-5 gives the full variable domain: DVKVTQSSRYLVKRTGEKVFLECVQDMDHENMFWYRQDPGLGLRLIYFSYDVKMKEKGDIPEGYSVSREKKERFSLILESASTNQTSMYLCASSLGTSNAETQYFGPGTRLLVL.